The T cell receptor beta chain under discussion was sequenced for a study of T cell changes during pregnancy in multiple sclerosis. This CDR3 spans 14 amino acids. With V trimmed by 0 bases and J by 8 bases, 3 bases remained unmatched. CDR1 and CDR2 from the germline V gene are LGHNA and YNFKEQ. The assay was immunoSEQ multiplex PCR, and TCRdb's table has in-frame clones only and misses some. The sample gives some 30,000 clones, 92% of which show up once; around 5% is in the top ten. This clone has only a few counts. This TCR derives from a female donor in good health, enrolled as a control in a pregnancy study. This chain connects TRBV4-2 to TRBJ2-1; 8 positions agree with TRBD2. The input for sequencing was peripheral blood, taken in the first trimester of pregnancy. This CDR3 is CASSQETSEDEQFF. CDR3 in DNA: TGTGCCAGCAGCCAAGAGACTAGCGAAGATGAGCAGTTCTTC.